This record covers a single T cell receptor beta chain. At one end, the junction sequence differs from germline, possibly due to a read error. This sample was included in a study of metastatic and nonmetastatic thyroid tumors. Study at large: Where malignant and benign thyroid patients were concerned, repertoires were compared across blood and tumor or nodule tissue.

All patients were treatment-naive before thyroid surgery. In the source study's methods: A papillary thyroid cancer distant-metastasis classifier was built from CDR3 differences across clinicopathological groups. TCRdb re-called the PCR reads with MiXCR. TCRdb, rather than the study authors, made the V and J calls. The sample consists of fewer than 35,000 clones, more than 20% of them appearing once. Germline V gene lookup returns CDR1 SNHLY and CDR2 FYNNEI. The CDR3 sequence is 12 residues long. Sequencing input: blood. This receptor was identified in a female donor with papillary thyroid cancer or a benign thyroid nodule (not recorded which). Some clones in this sample may be carry-over from other donors' samples. The chain links TRBV2 to TRBJ2-7, with a tentative D call TRBD2 (7 bases). In nucleotides, the CDR3 is TGTGCCAGCTGCCGCGGGGGCTACGAGCAGTACTTT. It codes for CASCRGGYEQYF. Filled out from reference TRBV2 and TRBJ2-7, the complete variable domain reads EPEVTQTPSHQVTQMGQEVILRCVPISNHLYFYWYRQILGQKVEFLVSFYNNEISEKSEIFDDQFSVERPDGSNFTLKIRSTKLEDSAMYFCASCRGGYEQYFGPGTRLTVT.